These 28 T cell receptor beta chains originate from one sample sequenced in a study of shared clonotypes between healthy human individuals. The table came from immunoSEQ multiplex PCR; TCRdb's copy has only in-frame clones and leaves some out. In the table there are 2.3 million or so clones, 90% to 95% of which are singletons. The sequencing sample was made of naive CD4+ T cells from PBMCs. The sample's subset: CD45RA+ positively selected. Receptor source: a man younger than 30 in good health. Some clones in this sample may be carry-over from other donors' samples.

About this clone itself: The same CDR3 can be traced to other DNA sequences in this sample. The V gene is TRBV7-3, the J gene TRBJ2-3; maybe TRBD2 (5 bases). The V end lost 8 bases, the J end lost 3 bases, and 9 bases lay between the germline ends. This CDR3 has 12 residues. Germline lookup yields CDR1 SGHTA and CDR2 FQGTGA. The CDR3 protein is CASSGGTDTQYF. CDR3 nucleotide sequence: TGTGCCAGCTCCGGCGGGACAGATACGCAGTATTTT.

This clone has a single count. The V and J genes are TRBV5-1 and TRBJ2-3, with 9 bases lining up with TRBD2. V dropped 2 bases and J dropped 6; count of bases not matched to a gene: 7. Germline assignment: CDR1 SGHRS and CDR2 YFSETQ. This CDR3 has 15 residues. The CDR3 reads CASSLPSGNSDTQYF. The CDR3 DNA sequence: TGCGCCAGCAGCTTACCTAGCGGGAATTCGGATACGCAGTATTTT. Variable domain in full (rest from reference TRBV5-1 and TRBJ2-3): KAGVTQTPRYLIKTRGQQVTLSCSPISGHRSVSWYQQTPGQGLQFLFEYFSETQRNKGNFPGRFSGRQFSNSRSEMNVSTLELGDSALYLCASSLPSGNSDTQYFGPGTRLTVL.

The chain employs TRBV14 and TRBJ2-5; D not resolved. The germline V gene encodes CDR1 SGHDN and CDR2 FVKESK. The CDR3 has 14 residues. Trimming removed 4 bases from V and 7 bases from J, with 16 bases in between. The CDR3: CASSPTPSPGTQYF. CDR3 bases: TGTGCCAGCAGCCCCACTCCTAGTCCTGGGACCCAGTACTTC.

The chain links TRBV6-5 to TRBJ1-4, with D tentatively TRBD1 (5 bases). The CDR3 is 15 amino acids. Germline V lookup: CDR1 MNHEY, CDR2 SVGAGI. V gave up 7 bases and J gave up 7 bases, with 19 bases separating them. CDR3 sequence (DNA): TGTGCCAGCAAACTGGTTGGGGGTCGTGTTGAAAAACTGTTTTTT. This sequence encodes CASKLVGGRVEKLFF.

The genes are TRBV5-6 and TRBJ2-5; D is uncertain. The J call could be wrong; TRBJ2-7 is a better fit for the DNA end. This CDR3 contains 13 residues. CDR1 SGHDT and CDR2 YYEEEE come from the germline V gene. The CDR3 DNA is TGTGCCAGCAGCTTTGTCAGCTCCTACGAGCAGTACTTC. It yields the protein CASSFVSSYEQYF.

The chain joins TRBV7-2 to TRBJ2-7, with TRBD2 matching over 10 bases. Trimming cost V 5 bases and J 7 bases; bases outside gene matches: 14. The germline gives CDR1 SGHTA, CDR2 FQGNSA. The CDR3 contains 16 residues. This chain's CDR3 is CASSGGLVAGGLEQYF. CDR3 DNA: TGTGCCAGCAGCGGTGGACTGGTAGCGGGAGGTTTGGAGCAGTACTTC. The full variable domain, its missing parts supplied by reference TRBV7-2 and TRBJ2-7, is GAGVSQSPSNKVTEKGKDVELRCDPISGHTALYWYRQSLGQGLEFLIYFQGNSAPDKSGLPSDRFSAERTGGSVSTLTIQRTQQEDSAVYLCASSGGLVAGGLEQYFGPGTRLTVT.

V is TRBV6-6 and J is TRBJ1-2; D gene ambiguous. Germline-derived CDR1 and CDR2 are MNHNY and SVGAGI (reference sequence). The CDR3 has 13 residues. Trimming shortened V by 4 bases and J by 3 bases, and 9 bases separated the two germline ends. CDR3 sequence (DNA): TGTGCCAGCAGTTCCAACCGGGACTATGGCTACACCTTC. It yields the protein CASSSNRDYGYTF.

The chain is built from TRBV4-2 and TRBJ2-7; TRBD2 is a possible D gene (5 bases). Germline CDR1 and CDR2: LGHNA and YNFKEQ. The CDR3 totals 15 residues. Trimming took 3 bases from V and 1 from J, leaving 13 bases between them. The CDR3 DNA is TGTGCCAGCAGCCATGTGACGAGCGGATCCTACGAGCAGTACTTC. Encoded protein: CASSHVTSGSYEQYF.

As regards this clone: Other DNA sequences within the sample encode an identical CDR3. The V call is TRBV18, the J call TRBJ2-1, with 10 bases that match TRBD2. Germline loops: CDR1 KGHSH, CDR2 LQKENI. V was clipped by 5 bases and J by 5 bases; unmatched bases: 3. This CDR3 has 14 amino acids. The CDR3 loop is CASSGLAGDNEQFF. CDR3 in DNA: TGTGCCAGCTCAGGGCTAGCGGGAGACAATGAGCAGTTCTTC.

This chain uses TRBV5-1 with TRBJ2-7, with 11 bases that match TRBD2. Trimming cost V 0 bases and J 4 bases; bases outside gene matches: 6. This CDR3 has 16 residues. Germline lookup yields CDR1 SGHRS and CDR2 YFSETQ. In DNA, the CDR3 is TGCGCCAGCAGCTTGGCCGGGACTAGCGGAGAATACGAGCAGTACTTC. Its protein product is CASSLAGTSGEYEQYF.

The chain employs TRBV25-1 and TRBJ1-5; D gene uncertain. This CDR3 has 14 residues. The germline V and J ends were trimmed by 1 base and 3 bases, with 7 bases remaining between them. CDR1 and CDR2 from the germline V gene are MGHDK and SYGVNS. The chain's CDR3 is CASSESAFNQPQHF. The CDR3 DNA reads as TGTGCCAGCAGTGAATCGGCCTTCAATCAGCCCCAGCATTTT.

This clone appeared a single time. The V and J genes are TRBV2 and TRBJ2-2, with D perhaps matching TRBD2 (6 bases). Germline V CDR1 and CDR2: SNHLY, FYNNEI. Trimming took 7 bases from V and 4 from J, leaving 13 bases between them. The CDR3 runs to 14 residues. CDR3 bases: TGTGCCAGCATGGAGACTAGTATCACCGGGGAGCTGTTTTTT. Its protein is CASMETSITGELFF.

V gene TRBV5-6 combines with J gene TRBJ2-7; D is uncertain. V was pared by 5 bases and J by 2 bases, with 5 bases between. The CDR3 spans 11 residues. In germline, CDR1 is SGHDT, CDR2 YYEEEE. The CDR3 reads CASRRAYEQYF. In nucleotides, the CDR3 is TGTGCCAGCAGGAGAGCCTACGAGCAGTACTTC.

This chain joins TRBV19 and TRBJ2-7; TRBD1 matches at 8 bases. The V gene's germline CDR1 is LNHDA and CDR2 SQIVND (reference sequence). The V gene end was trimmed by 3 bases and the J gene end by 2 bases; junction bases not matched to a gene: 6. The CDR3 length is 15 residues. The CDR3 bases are TGTGCCAGTAGTATCGACCGGGACAGGACCTACGAGCAGTACTTC. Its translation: CASSIDRDRTYEQYF.

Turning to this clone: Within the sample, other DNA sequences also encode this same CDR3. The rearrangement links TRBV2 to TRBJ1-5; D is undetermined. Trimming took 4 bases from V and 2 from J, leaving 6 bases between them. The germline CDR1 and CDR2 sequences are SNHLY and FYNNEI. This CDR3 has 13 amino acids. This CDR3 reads CASSVRGNQPQHF. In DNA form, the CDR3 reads TGTGCCAGCAGTGTTCGAGGCAATCAGCCCCAGCATTTT.

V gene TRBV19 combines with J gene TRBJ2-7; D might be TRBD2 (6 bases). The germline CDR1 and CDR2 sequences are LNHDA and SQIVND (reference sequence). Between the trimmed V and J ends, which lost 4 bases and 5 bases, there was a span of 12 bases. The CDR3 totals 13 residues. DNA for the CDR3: TGTGCCAGTAGTACGACTAGTTTGGACGAGCAGTACTTC. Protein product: CASSTTSLDEQYF.

CDR3 DNA: TGTGCCAGCAGTTACTGGAACACAGATACGCAGTATTTT. This gives the protein CASSYWNTDTQYF. The gene calls are TRBV6-5 and TRBJ2-3; D not certain. Germline V gene lookup returns CDR1 MNHEY and CDR2 SVGAGI. Trimming took off 1 base at V and 2 bases at J, with 4 bases between the two ends. The CDR3 extends over 13 amino acids.

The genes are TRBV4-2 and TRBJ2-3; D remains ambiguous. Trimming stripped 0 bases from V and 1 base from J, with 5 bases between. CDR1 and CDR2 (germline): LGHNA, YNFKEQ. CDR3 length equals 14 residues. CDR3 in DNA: TGTGCCAGCAGCCAAGAGAGCCGCACAGATACGCAGTATTTT. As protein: CASSQESRTDTQYF.

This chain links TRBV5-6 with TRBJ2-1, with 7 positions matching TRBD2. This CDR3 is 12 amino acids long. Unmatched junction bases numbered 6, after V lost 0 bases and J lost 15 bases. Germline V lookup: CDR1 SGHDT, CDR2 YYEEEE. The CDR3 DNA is TGTGCCAGCAGCTTGGTGGCGGGAGTGTGGTTCTTC. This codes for CASSLVAGVWFF.

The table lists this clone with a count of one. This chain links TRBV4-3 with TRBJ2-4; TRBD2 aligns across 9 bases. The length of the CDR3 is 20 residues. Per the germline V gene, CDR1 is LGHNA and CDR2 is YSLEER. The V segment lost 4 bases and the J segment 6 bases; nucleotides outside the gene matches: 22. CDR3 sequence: CASSLTLGLLAGLAGNIQYF. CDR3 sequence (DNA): TGCGCCAGCAGCCTTACTCTGGGGCTACTAGCGGGCCTGGCCGGAAACATTCAGTACTTC.

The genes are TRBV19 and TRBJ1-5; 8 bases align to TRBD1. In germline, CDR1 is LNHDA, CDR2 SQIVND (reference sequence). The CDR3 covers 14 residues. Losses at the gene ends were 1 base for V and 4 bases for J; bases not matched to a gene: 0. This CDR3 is CASSIGTGNQPQHF. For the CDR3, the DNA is TGTGCCAGTAGTATAGGGACAGGGAATCAGCCCCAGCATTTT.

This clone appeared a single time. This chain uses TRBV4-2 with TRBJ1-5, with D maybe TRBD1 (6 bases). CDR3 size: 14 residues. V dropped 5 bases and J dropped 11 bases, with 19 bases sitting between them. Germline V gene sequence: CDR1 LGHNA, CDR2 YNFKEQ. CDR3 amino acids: CASSSVRGGSAQHF. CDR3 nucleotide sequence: TGTGCCAGCAGCTCCGTCAGGGGCGGGTCCGCCCAGCATTTT.

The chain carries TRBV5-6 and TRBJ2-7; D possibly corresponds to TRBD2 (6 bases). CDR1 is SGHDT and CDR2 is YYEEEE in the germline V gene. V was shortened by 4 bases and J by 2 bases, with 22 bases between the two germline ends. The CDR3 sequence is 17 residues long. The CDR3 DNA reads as TGTGCCAGCAGCCTCCGTGTTTCCGCGGGACCAACCTACGAGCAGTACTTC. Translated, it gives CASSLRVSAGPTYEQYF.

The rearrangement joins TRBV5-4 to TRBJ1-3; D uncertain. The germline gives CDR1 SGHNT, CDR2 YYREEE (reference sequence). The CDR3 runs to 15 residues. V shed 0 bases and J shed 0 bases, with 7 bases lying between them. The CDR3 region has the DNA TGTGCCAGCAGCTTGGAACCCAGCTCTGGAAACACCATATATTTT. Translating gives CASSLEPSSGNTIYF.

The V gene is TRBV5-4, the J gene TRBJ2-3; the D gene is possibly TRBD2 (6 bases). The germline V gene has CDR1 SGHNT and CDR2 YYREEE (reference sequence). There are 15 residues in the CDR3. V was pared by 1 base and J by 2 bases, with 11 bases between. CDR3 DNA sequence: TGTGCCAGCAGCTTGTTTAGCGGACACACAGATACGCAGTATTTT. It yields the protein CASSLFSGHTDTQYF.

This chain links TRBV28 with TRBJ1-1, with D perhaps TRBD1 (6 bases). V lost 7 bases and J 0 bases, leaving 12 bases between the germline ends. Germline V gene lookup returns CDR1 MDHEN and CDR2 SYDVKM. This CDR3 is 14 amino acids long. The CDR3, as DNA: TGTGCCAGCATCCTGGGGACAATGAACACTGAAGCTTTCTTT. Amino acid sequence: CASILGTMNTEAFF.

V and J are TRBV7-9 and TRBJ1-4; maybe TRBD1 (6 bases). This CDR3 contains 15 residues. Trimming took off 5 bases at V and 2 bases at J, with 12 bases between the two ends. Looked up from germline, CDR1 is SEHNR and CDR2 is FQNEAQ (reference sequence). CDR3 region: CASSPRGLTNEKLFF. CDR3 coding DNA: TGTGCCAGCAGCCCCAGGGGCCTGACTAATGAAAAACTGTTTTTT.

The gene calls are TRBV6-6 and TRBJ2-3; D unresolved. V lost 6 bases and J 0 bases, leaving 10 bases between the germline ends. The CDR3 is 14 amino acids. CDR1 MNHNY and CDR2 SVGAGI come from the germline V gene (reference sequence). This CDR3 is CASRGFTSTDTQYF. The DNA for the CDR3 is TGTGCCAGCAGGGGATTTACTAGCACAGATACGCAGTATTTT.